This T cell receptor beta chain was documented in a study of blood T cell repertoires in COVID-19. About the study: Nucleic acid was either cDNA or gDNA, and it came from T cells, B-cell-depleted T cells, or PBMCs.

V lost 4 bases to trimming and J lost 2 bases, with 18 bases between them. CDR3 length equals 17 residues. Germline V CDR1 and CDR2: LGHDT, YNNKEL (reference sequence). Sequencing was performed with immunoSEQ multiplex PCR; in TCRdb, only in-frame clones are kept and a portion is missing. The sample has just over 90,000 clones, roughly 88% seen once. The specimen was peripheral blood. The receptor was isolated from a human donor with active COVID-19. The donor label of this sample is uncertain. The chain combines TRBV3-1 (or the pseudogene TRBV3-2) with TRBJ1-5; weak D call: TRBD1 (5 bases). CDR3 residues: CASSPGGAWVRNQPQHF. For the CDR3, the DNA is TGTGCCAGCAGCCCTGGAGGGGCCTGGGTTCGCAATCAGCCCCAGCATTTT.